The next 8 T cell receptor beta chains were all read from a single sample in a study of T cell changes during pregnancy in multiple sclerosis. Profiling relied on immunoSEQ multiplex PCR, and the TCRdb table lists in-frame clones only, not all of them. The table lists 35,000 to 40,000 clones, just over 85% of them singletons. Sequencing was performed on CD4+ T cells from peripheral blood mononuclear cells, taken before pregnancy. The receptors here all came from a female donor with multiple sclerosis, enrolled in a pregnancy study.

The chain has TRBV2 and TRBJ2-7; D not certain. The V end was cut by 3 bases, the J end by 0 bases, with 12 bases between. The CDR3 is 15 residues long. Germline V gene sequence: CDR1 SNHLY, CDR2 FYNNEI. CDR3 nucleotides: TGTGCCAGCAGTGATACGGGTAGAAGCTCCTACGAGCAGTACTTC. This encodes CASSDTGRSSYEQYF.

The chain recombines TRBV6-6 with TRBJ1-4; perhaps TRBD1 as D (5 bases). The V gene lost 0 bases and the J gene lost 7 bases, with 15 bases spanning the gap. This CDR3 region has 16 residues. CDR1 MNHNY and CDR2 SVGAGI come from the germline V gene (reference sequence). CDR3 nucleotides: TGTGCCAGCAGTTACTCGAGCAGGGTGGAGGGTGAAAAACTGTTTTTT. It translates to CASSYSSRVEGEKLFF.

This rearrangement joins TRBV19 to TRBJ1-5, with D uncertain. V lost 1 base and J 1 base, leaving 14 bases between the germline ends. Germline CDR1 reads LNHDA; CDR2 reads SQIVND (reference sequence). CDR3 length: 17 residues. Here the CDR3 reads CASSIVSIQISNQPQHF. In DNA form, the CDR3 reads TGTGCCAGTAGTATAGTATCCATACAGATCAGCAATCAGCCCCAGCATTTT.

V and J are TRBV7-9 and TRBJ1-2; 7 positions agree with TRBD1. V lost 4 bases, J lost 8 bases, and 13 bases stayed unmatched. Germline CDR1 SEHNR, CDR2 FQNEAQ (reference sequence). This CDR3 region has 15 residues. The CDR3 nucleotides read TGTGCCAGCAGCTACTCTAGTGAGGGGGCCGGGGGCTACACCTTC. Translation gives CASSYSSEGAGGYTF.

On this clone: The same CDR3 is also encoded by other DNA sequences in this sample. The CDR3 sequence is CASSVSADTQYF. DNA of the CDR3: TGTGCCAGCAGCGTGTCCGCAGATACGCAGTATTTT. The rearrangement links TRBV9 to TRBJ2-3; no firm D call. The CDR3 sequence is 12 residues long. Germline V CDR1 and CDR2: SGDLS, YYNGEE. Trimming stripped 2 bases from V and 4 bases from J, with 5 bases between.

The chain links TRBV4-1 to TRBJ1-5; D is unresolved. The CDR3 consists of 13 residues. Trimming shortened V by 1 base and J by 7 bases, and 8 bases separated the two germline ends. Germline assignment: CDR1 MGHRA and CDR2 YSYEKL. This CDR3 reads CASSQVHSQPQHF. The CDR3 DNA reads as TGCGCCAGCAGCCAAGTTCATTCCCAGCCCCAGCATTTT.

CDR3 sequence reads: CASSWTSGRETDTQYF. As DNA, the CDR3 is TGTGCCAGCAGCTGGACTAGCGGGAGAGAGACAGATACGCAGTATTTT. The chain has TRBV7-9 and TRBJ2-3; 13 bases map to TRBD2. Germline V gene sequence: CDR1 SEHNR, CDR2 FQNEAQ (reference sequence). CDR3 length: 16 residues. V lost 4 bases to trimming and J lost 3 bases; unmatched junction nucleotides: 4.

This clone was detected only once. This rearrangement joins TRBV18 to TRBJ1-2, with 7 nucleotides matching TRBD1. With V trimmed by 5 bases and J by 0 bases, 3 bases remained unmatched. The CDR3 consists of 14 residues. The V gene's germline CDR1 is KGHSH and CDR2 LQKENI. Here the CDR3 reads CASSADRTNYGYTF. The CDR3 DNA reads TGTGCCAGCTCAGCGGACAGGACTAACTATGGCTACACCTTC.